The 14 T cell receptor beta chains reported below all come from one sample, sequenced in a study of blood T cells in healthy people across ages. Sample-barcoded 5' priming and a J-beta primer mix drove a second PCR of about 7 to 12 cycles. TCRdb re-called the 5' RACE reads with MiXCR, one entry per CDR3 protein. The table lists about 780,000 distinct CDR3 sequences, approximately 65% of them singletons. The source material was blood. These receptors were collected from a man aged 25 to 45 in good health.

V and J are TRBV7-2 and TRBJ2-5; 7 nucleotides match TRBD1. V dropped 1 base and J dropped 1; count of bases not matched to a gene: 6. The germline gives CDR1 SGHTA, CDR2 FQGNSA. The CDR3 is 16 amino acids. The CDR3 DNA follows: TGTGCCAGCAGCTTAGGGTACGGGACAGCCCAAGAGACCCAGTACTTC. This sequence encodes CASSLGYGTAQETQYF.

Comment on this clonotype: One end of the junction does not line up with germline, which may come from a read error. The V and J genes are TRBV20-1 and TRBJ2-3; D possibly uses TRBD1 or TRBD2 (5 bases each). The V gene's germline CDR1 is DFQATT and CDR2 SNEGSKA (reference sequence). The CDR3 sequence is 13 residues long. The CDR3 reads CSASGPGADAQYF. As DNA, the CDR3 is TGCAGTGCGAGTGGGCCCGGGGCAGATGCGCAGTATTTT.

The chain couples TRBV12-3 or TRBV12-4 to TRBJ2-7; 9 bases map to TRBD1. The CDR3 runs to 16 residues. Trimming cost V 6 bases and J 7 bases; bases outside gene matches: 16. CDR3 residues: CASSPLGTGRYNEQYF. In DNA, the CDR3 is TGTGCCAGCAGCCCCCTCGGGACAGGGAGGTACAATGAGCAGTACTTC.

The V and J genes are TRBV5-1 and TRBJ2-7; D gene unclear. Germline V lookup: CDR1 SGHRS, CDR2 YFSETQ. V gave up 0 bases and J gave up 0 bases, with 13 bases separating them. This CDR3 region has 16 residues. The CDR3 bases are TGCGCCAGCAGCTTGGACAGCCTCTACCTCTCCTACGAGCAGTACTTC. Translation gives CASSLDSLYLSYEQYF.

V gene TRBV2 combines with J gene TRBJ2-7; 7 nucleotides line up with TRBD2. Germline values: CDR1 SNHLY, CDR2 FYNNEI. V was clipped by 4 bases and J by 2 bases; unmatched bases: 5. CDR3 length equals 14 residues. This CDR3 is CASSASGVTYEQYF. The CDR3 DNA reads TGTGCCAGCAGTGCCAGCGGGGTAACCTACGAGCAGTACTTC. The entire variable domain, with the rest obtained from reference TRBV2 and TRBJ2-7, is as follows: EPEVTQTPSHQVTQMGQEVILRCVPISNHLYFYWYRQILGQKVEFLVSFYNNEISEKSEIFDDQFSVERPDGSNFTLKIRSTKLEDSAMYFCASSASGVTYEQYFGPGTRLTVT.

The genes are TRBV30 and TRBJ2-6; no firm D call. The CDR3 runs to 16 residues. The germline V gene has CDR1 GTSNPN and CDR2 SVGIG (reference sequence). V was pared by 0 bases and J by 1 base, with 10 bases between. CDR3 DNA: TGTGCCTGGAGTGTCCCAACTACTTCTGGGGCCAACGTCCTGACTTTC. Encoded protein: CAWSVPTTSGANVLTF.

The chain joins TRBV20-1 to TRBJ2-3; TRBD1 agrees at 9 bases. CDR1 and CDR2 from the germline V gene are DFQATT and SNEGSKA (reference sequence). This CDR3 is built from 14 residues. The junction had 7 bases not matched to a gene; V was cut back by 6 bases and J by 3 bases. Here the CDR3 reads CSAEGQGGTDTQYF. CDR3 DNA: TGCAGTGCGGAGGGACAGGGCGGAACAGATACGCAGTATTTT.

The chain combines TRBV20-1 with TRBJ2-7, with TRBD1 matching over 9 bases. The CDR3 consists of 12 residues. The trim removed 6 bases at V and 5 bases at J, leaving 5 bases unmatched. The V gene's germline CDR1 is DFQATT and CDR2 SNEGSKA (reference sequence). The CDR3 loop is CSAGQGSHEQYF. In DNA form, the CDR3 reads TGCAGTGCAGGACAGGGGAGCCACGAGCAGTACTTC.

The V and J genes are TRBV6-5 and TRBJ2-7; perhaps TRBD1 as D (5 bases). CDR1 is MNHEY and CDR2 is SVGAGI in the germline V gene. The length of the CDR3 is 15 residues. V lost 7 bases to trimming and J lost 0 bases, with 16 bases between them. The CDR3 nucleotides are TGTGCCAGCACCGAGGCTAGGGGCCGCTCCTACGAGCAGTACTTC. Translated: CASTEARGRSYEQYF.

This chain connects TRBV11-1 to TRBJ2-1; 8 bases line up with TRBD2. The CDR3 covers 15 residues. Germline CDR1 is SGHAT and CDR2 is FQDESV (reference sequence). Trimming cost V 3 bases and J 8 bases; bases outside gene matches: 9. The CDR3 here is CASSFWAGGVDEQFF. The DNA of the CDR3 is TGTGCCAGCAGCTTCTGGGCCGGGGGGGTCGATGAGCAGTTCTTC.

This clonotype was observed once. The chain combines TRBV11-2 with TRBJ2-1; D gene ambiguous. Germline CDR1 and CDR2: SGHAT and FQNNGV. V gave up 5 bases and J gave up 2 bases, with 10 bases separating them. CDR3 length equals 14 residues. The CDR3 DNA reads TGTGCCAGCAGCCCCCGTGCCACCTACAATGAGCAGTTCTTC. Translated: CASSPRATYNEQFF.

This clonotype has a handful of counts. The chain employs TRBV6-5 and TRBJ1-1; D is possibly TRBD1 (5 bases). V was clipped by 5 bases and J by 7 bases, with 14 bases between them. Germline V lookup: CDR1 MNHEY, CDR2 SVGAGI. This CDR3 has 13 residues. CDR3 protein: CASSPLGTGEAFF. CDR3 bases: TGTGCCAGCAGTCCTCTAGGGACGGGTGAAGCTTTCTTT.

The gene calls are TRBV28 and TRBJ1-5; 7 positions agree with TRBD1. The CDR3 sequence is 17 residues long. The germline V gene encodes CDR1 MDHEN and CDR2 SYDVKM. J gave up 0 bases and V 6 bases, and 11 bases lay outside the gene matches. CDR3 protein: CASRPGTASYSNQPQHF. The CDR3 DNA follows: TGTGCCAGCAGACCCGGGACAGCTAGTTATAGCAATCAGCCCCAGCATTTT. Combining the CDR3 with reference TRBV28 and TRBJ1-5 gives the whole variable domain DVKVTQSSRYLVKRTGEKVFLECVQDMDHENMFWYRQDPGLGLRLIYFSYDVKMKEKGDIPEGYSVSREKKERFSLILESASTNQTSMYLCASRPGTASYSNQPQHFGDGTRLSIL.

This clonotype was seen a handful of times. For the CDR3, the DNA is TGCAGTGCCCATCCGAGCTATGGCTACACCTTC. It yields the protein CSAHPSYGYTF. This rearrangement joins TRBV20-1 to TRBJ1-2; D is ambiguous. Trimming left V 6 bases short and J 4 bases short, with 9 bases between. Germline CDR1 is DFQATT and CDR2 is SNEGSKA (reference sequence). This CDR3 comprises 11 residues.